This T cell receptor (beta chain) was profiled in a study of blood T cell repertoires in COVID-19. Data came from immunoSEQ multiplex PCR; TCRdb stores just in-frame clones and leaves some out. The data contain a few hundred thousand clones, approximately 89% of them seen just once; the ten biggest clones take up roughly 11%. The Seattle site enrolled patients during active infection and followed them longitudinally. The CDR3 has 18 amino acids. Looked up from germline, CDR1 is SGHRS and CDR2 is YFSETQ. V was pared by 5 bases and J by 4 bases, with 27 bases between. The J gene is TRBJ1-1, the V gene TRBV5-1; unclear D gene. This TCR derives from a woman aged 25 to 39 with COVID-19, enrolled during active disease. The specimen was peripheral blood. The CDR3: CASRGGKGAPIYTTEAFF. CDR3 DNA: TGCGCCAGCAGGGGAGGGAAGGGTGCCCCCATTTACACCACTGAAGCTTTCTTT.